These T cell receptor beta chains were read from a single sample in a study of blood T cell repertoires in COVID-19. The repertoire was sequenced with immunoSEQ multiplex PCR; TCRdb's copy has only in-frame clones and lacks some. In the table there are about 260,000 clones, 80% to 90% of which are singletons. The specimen sequenced was PBMCs or T cells enriched from blood (not recorded which). The receptors derive from a woman under 30 who had recovered from COVID-19. Both conserved end residues are part of each CDR3. Fields, in order: V gene, D gene, J gene, clone size, CDR3 DNA, CDR3 protein. D genes are given only for firm matches. Clone size is not always given. Where it is, it says once, few, many or a class for expanded clones.

v_call: TRBV2; d_call: .; j_call: TRBJ1-1; clone_size: .; cdr3_nt: TGTGCCAGCAACACAGACGTGAACACTGAAGCTTTCTTT; cdr3_aa: CASNTDVNTEAFF
v_call: TRBV12-3/TRBV12-4; d_call: .; j_call: TRBJ2-7; clone_size: .; cdr3_nt: TGTGCCAGCAGTTTGGGCAGATCCTACGAGCAGTACTTC; cdr3_aa: CASSLGRSYEQYF
v_call: TRBV19; d_call: .; j_call: TRBJ2-2; clone_size: .; cdr3_nt: TGTGCCAGTGTCCGCCAGAGGCCAGTGCGGGAGCTGTTTTTT; cdr3_aa: CASVRQRPVRELFF
v_call: TRBV16; d_call: TRBD1; j_call: TRBJ1-6; clone_size: .; cdr3_nt: TGTGCCAGCAGCCAACCCGGGACAGATAATTCACCCCTCCACTTT; cdr3_aa: CASSQPGTDNSPLHF
v_call: TRBV9; d_call: TRBD2; j_call: TRBJ2-1; clone_size: .; cdr3_nt: TGTGCCAGCAGCGGACGACTAGCGGGAAACGATTTATACAATGAGCAGTTCTTC; cdr3_aa: CASSGRLAGNDLYNEQFF
v_call: TRBV12-5; d_call: .; j_call: TRBJ2-6; clone_size: .; cdr3_nt: TGTGCTAGTGGTTTGGTAATCGGACAGACCAGACCCTCCTCTGGGGCCAACGTCCTGACTTTC; cdr3_aa: CASGLVIGQTRPSSGANVLTF
v_call: TRBV5-1; d_call: TRBD1; j_call: TRBJ1-1; clone_size: .; cdr3_nt: TGCGCCAGCAGGCGACAGGGTTTTTTAAGTGGGGATGAAGCTTTCTTT; cdr3_aa: CASRRQGFLSGDEAFF
v_call: TRBV19; d_call: .; j_call: TRBJ1-6; clone_size: .; cdr3_nt: TGTGCCAGTTCAATAGGGGGTGTTTATAATTCACCCCTCCACTTT; cdr3_aa: CASSIGGVYNSPLHF
v_call: TRBV6-2/TRBV6-3; d_call: .; j_call: TRBJ2-1; clone_size: .; cdr3_nt: TGTGCCAGCAGTCAGACTACCTCCTACAATGAGCAGTTCTTC; cdr3_aa: CASSQTTSYNEQFF
v_call: TRBV2; d_call: .; j_call: TRBJ1-2; clone_size: .; cdr3_nt: TGTGCCAGCAGTGGAGAAGGCGGGGGCCCCTATGGCTACACCTTC; cdr3_aa: CASSGEGGGPYGYTF
v_call: TRBV29-1; d_call: TRBD1; j_call: TRBJ2-1; clone_size: .; cdr3_nt: TGCAGCGTCCCCAGGGGGCCGGCTTACAATGAGCAGTTCTTC; cdr3_aa: CSVPRGPAYNEQFF
v_call: TRBV3-1/TRBV3-2; d_call: .; j_call: TRBJ1-6; clone_size: .; cdr3_nt: TGTGCCAGCAGCCCCGAGAATCGGCAGAGGGCAAATTCACCCCTCCACTTT; cdr3_aa: CASSPENRQRANSPLHF
v_call: TRBV7-6; d_call: .; j_call: TRBJ2-7; clone_size: once; cdr3_nt: TGTGCCAGCAGCTTGGGGCTCGAGCAGTACTTC; cdr3_aa: CASSLGLEQYF
v_call: TRBV29-1; d_call: .; j_call: TRBJ2-1; clone_size: .; cdr3_nt: TGCAGCGTCGTCACCCTTCGGACAGCTTCTTCCTACAATGAGCAGTTCTTC; cdr3_aa: CSVVTLRTASSYNEQFF
v_call: TRBV5-4; d_call: .; j_call: TRBJ2-3; clone_size: .; cdr3_nt: TGTGCCAGCAGCTGGGAGCGCACAGATACGCAGTATTTT; cdr3_aa: CASSWERTDTQYF
v_call: TRBV9; d_call: .; j_call: TRBJ2-3; clone_size: once; cdr3_nt: TGTGCCAGCAGCGAACTTCCCACAGATACGCAGTATTTT; cdr3_aa: CASSELPTDTQYF
v_call: TRBV5-5; d_call: .; j_call: TRBJ2-5; clone_size: few; cdr3_nt: TGTGCCAGCACCAACCAAGAGACCCAGTACTTC; cdr3_aa: CASTNQETQYF
v_call: TRBV28; d_call: TRBD1; j_call: TRBJ1-5; clone_size: few; cdr3_nt: TGTGCCAGCAGTCCCATAACAGGGGCGGGCAGCAATCAGCCCCAGCATTTT; cdr3_aa: CASSPITGAGSNQPQHF
v_call: TRBV3-1/TRBV3-2; d_call: .; j_call: TRBJ2-7; clone_size: .; cdr3_nt: TGTGCCAGCAGCCACATAGACGAGCAGTACTTC; cdr3_aa: CASSHIDEQYF
v_call: TRBV12-3/TRBV12-4; d_call: TRBD2; j_call: TRBJ2-7; clone_size: once; cdr3_nt: TGTGCCAGCAGTTCGGGGGGGTCCTACGAGCAGTACTTC; cdr3_aa: CASSSGGSYEQYF
v_call: TRBV3-1/TRBV3-2; d_call: TRBD1; j_call: TRBJ2-1; clone_size: .; cdr3_nt: TGTGCCAGCATTGGACAGGGCGGGTTTAGGGATGAGCAGTTCTTC; cdr3_aa: CASIGQGGFRDEQFF
v_call: TRBV7-8; d_call: .; j_call: TRBJ2-3; clone_size: .; cdr3_nt: TGTGCCAGCAGCCTTGAGTACTCTAGCACAGATACGCAGTATTTT; cdr3_aa: CASSLEYSSTDTQYF
v_call: TRBV5-4; d_call: TRBD1; j_call: TRBJ1-2; clone_size: .; cdr3_nt: TGTGCCAGCAGCTTGATACAGGGGGACTTCTATGGCTACACCTTC; cdr3_aa: CASSLIQGDFYGYTF
v_call: TRBV7-8; d_call: .; j_call: TRBJ2-3; clone_size: few; cdr3_nt: TGTGCCAGCAGCTCCGCTAGGTGGGATACGCAGTATTTT; cdr3_aa: CASSSARWDTQYF
v_call: TRBV12-3/TRBV12-4; d_call: .; j_call: TRBJ1-5; clone_size: .; cdr3_nt: TGTGCCAGCAGTTTATCGTATCAGCCCCAGCATTTT; cdr3_aa: CASSLSYQPQHF
v_call: TRBV10-3; d_call: .; j_call: TRBJ2-3; clone_size: .; cdr3_nt: TGTGCCATCAGTTCACTCAGCGGTAGGACAGATACGCAGTATTTT; cdr3_aa: CAISSLSGRTDTQYF
v_call: TRBV2; d_call: .; j_call: TRBJ1-1; clone_size: .; cdr3_nt: TGTGCCAGCAACAGGAAACCGAACACTGAAGCTTTCTTT; cdr3_aa: CASNRKPNTEAFF
v_call: TRBV19; d_call: .; j_call: TRBJ1-5; clone_size: .; cdr3_nt: TGTGCCAGTAGTACAAACGCGGATCAGCCCCAGCATTTT; cdr3_aa: CASSTNADQPQHF
v_call: TRBV11-3; d_call: .; j_call: TRBJ1-5; clone_size: .; cdr3_nt: TGTGCCAGCAGCTTATCCGACGGGCAGGAGGGGATGTTAAGCAATCAGCCCCAGCATTTT; cdr3_aa: CASSLSDGQEGMLSNQPQHF
v_call: TRBV19; d_call: TRBD1; j_call: TRBJ1-4; clone_size: few; cdr3_nt: TGTGCCAGTAGAAGCGGGGGGACAGCCGAGGTAGATGAAAAACTGTTTTTT; cdr3_aa: CASRSGGTAEVDEKLFF
v_call: TRBV5-4; d_call: .; j_call: TRBJ2-5; clone_size: .; cdr3_nt: TGTGCCAGCAGCTTGGGGCAGGGAGAGACCCAGTACTTC; cdr3_aa: CASSLGQGETQYF
v_call: TRBV27; d_call: TRBD1; j_call: TRBJ1-6; clone_size: .; cdr3_nt: TGTGCCAGCAGGACAGGGGCGAGCTCCTATAATTCACCCCTCCACTTT; cdr3_aa: CASRTGASSYNSPLHF